This TCR beta chain was captured by sequencing in a study of control samples from healthy donors and cancer patients (TCRdb year 2020). Concerning this clone: The specificity of this receptor is unknown. No base quality values were provided; no much bigger clone lies one nucleotide off.

Sequences MGHRA (CDR1) and YSYEKL (CDR2) are obtained from the germline V gene. Spanning cysteine to phenylalanine, the CDR3 consists of 16 amino acids. Only the CDR3 part of the read is kept: 48 bases, read in frame from the first base. The V end gives up 4 bases and the J end 0 bases, leaving 8 bases in the junction not matched to a gene. Library preparation was by the immunoSEQ multiplex PCR assay. This is the immuneACCESS table as TCRdb keeps it, with only in-frame sequences that have V and J called. A part of the clones is gone; compared with another copy, unresolved V genes explain less than half, and the rest is unexplained. The sample profile shows 53,000 or so clones; about nine tenths of them were found once. The top ten constitute around an eighth of the sample.

What was sequenced was PBMCs. This TCR derives from a man aged 60-69 years with head and neck cancer. The V gene is TRBV4-1 and the J gene is TRBJ2-7, with 8 bases in between that match TRBD2. The DNA sequence follows: TGCGCCAGCAGCCTCGTGAGCGGGGGTCTCTCCTACGAGCAGTACTTC. This gives the protein CASSLVSGGLSYEQYF.